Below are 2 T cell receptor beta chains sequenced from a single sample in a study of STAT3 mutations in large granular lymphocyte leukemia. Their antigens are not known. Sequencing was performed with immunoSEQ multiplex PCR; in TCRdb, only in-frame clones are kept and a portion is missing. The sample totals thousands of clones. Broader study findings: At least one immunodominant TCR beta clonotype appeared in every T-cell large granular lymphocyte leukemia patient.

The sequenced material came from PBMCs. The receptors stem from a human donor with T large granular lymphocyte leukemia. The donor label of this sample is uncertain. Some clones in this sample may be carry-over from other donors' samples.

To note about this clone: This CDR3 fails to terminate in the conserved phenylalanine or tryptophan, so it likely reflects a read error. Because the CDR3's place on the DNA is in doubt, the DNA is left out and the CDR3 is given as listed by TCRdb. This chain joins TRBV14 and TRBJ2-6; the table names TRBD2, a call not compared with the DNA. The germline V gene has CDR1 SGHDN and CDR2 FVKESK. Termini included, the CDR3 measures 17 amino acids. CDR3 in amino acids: CASSQDHGGAILSGANV.

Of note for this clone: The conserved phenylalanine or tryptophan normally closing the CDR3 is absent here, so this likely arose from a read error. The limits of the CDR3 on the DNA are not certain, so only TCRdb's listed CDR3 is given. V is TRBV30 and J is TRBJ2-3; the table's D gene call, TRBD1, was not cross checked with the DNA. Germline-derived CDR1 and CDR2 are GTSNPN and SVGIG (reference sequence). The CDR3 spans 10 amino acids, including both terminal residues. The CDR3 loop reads CAWSVADTDT.